This TCR beta chain emerged from a study of cytomegalovirus exposure and HLA in healthy donors. The V segment lost 7 bases and the J segment 0 bases; nucleotides outside the gene matches: 6. The CDR3 loop spans 15 amino acids. The germline gives CDR1 LNHDA, CDR2 SQIVND (reference sequence). The PCR made use of 60 Vbeta and 13 Jbeta primers. Produced via immunoSEQ multiplex PCR; TCRdb's table is partial and in-frame only. The sample has approximately 110,000 clones, more than 60% seen once; the top ten hold less than 15%. The clonotype comes from a woman aged 55-69 years in good health and CMV-seropositive. This chain uses TRBV19 with TRBJ2-3; TRBD2 matches at 8 bases. The sequencing sample was made of PBMCs. The CDR3 is CASTRGRISTDTQYF. The DNA of the CDR3 is TGTGCCAGTACGCGCGGGAGGATTAGCACAGATACGCAGTATTTT.